The 8 T cell receptor beta chains in this list originate from one sample, sequenced in a study of shared clonotypes between healthy human individuals (dated by TCRdb to 2020 to 2021). Library construction relied on the immunoSEQ multiplex PCR assay. Drawn from immuneACCESS, this table holds only the in-frame rearrangements with V and J called that TCRdb kept. Clones are partly lost; checked studies trace under half to an unresolved V gene and leave the rest unexplained. This sample lists under 350,000 clones; roughly 87% were detected once. The ten top clones hold about a sixth of the sample. Material: memory CD8+ T cells sorted from blood. In the paper's terms, the cell subset or site label means: CD45RO+ cells pooled with CCR7-negative TemRA cells. The receptors originated from a man aged 18-30 years in good health.

In this sample, this clone turned up once. V usage is TRBV5-1 and J usage is TRBJ2-2, with 10 bases matching TRBD2. The CDR3 is 15 amino acids. J lost 6 bases, V lost 5 bases, and 7 bases had no gene match. Looked up from germline, CDR1 is SGHRS and CDR2 is YFSETQ. Written as DNA, the CDR3 is TGCGCCAGCAGAGTTACTAGCGGGGTCGCCGGGGAGCTGTTTTTT. Protein sequence: CASRVTSGVAGELFF.

The rearrangement uses TRBV9 and TRBJ2-2; possibly TRBD2 for D (7 bases). V was cut by 4 bases and J by 7 bases, with 17 bases left in between. The CDR3 totals 15 residues. Germline lookup yields CDR1 SGDLS and CDR2 YYNGEE. As DNA, the CDR3 is TGTGCCAGCAGCCCCTCCGGGGGGCAAAACGGGGAGCTGTTTTTT. Translated, it gives CASSPSGGQNGELFF. The full variable domain, in which reference TRBV9 and TRBJ2-2 provide the parts outside the CDR3, is DSGVTQTPKHLITATGQRVTLRCSPRSGDLSVYWYQQSLDQGLQFLIQYYNGEERAKGNILERFSAQQFPDLHSELNLSSLELGDSALYFCASSPSGGQNGELFFGEGSRLTVL.

The V and J genes are TRBV25-1 and TRBJ1-2; D remains ambiguous. The CDR3 runs to 11 residues. From germline, CDR1 is MGHDK and CDR2 SYGVNS. Trimming cost V 3 bases and J 7 bases, with 6 bases left between them. Here the CDR3 DNA reads TGTGCCAGCAGTGAGGGGAGTGGCTACACCTTC. Encoded protein: CASSEGSGYTF.

The rearrangement joins TRBV11-2 to TRBJ1-1, with 7 nucleotides matching TRBD1. Germline loops: CDR1 SGHAT, CDR2 FQNNGV. The V segment lost 2 bases and the J segment 1 base; nucleotides outside the gene matches: 13. The CDR3 covers 18 residues. CDR3 residues: CASSLFGDSLRRNTEAFF. The CDR3 nucleotides are TGTGCCAGCAGCTTATTTGGGGACAGCCTAAGGAGGAACACTGAAGCTTTCTTT.

V gene TRBV25-1 combines with J gene TRBJ1-2; 10 positions match TRBD1. The V gene end was trimmed by 4 bases and the J gene end by 4 bases; junction bases not matched to a gene: 9. The CDR3 consists of 16 residues. The germline V gene has CDR1 MGHDK and CDR2 SYGVNS. CDR3 loop: CASSGFRQGAGYGYTF. The CDR3, as DNA: TGTGCCAGCAGTGGATTCCGACAGGGGGCGGGCTATGGCTACACCTTC.

This clone was recorded at least ten times. This rearrangement joins TRBV6-1 to TRBJ2-2; 7 nucleotides match TRBD2. J lost 6 bases, V lost 11 bases, and 3 bases had no gene match. This CDR3 has 11 residues. Looked up from germline, CDR1 is MNHNS and CDR2 is SASEGT. In nucleotides, the CDR3 is TGTGCCGGCCGGGGGGCCGGGGAGCTGTTTTTT. Protein: CAGRGAGELFF.

The chain uses TRBV10-3 and TRBJ1-1; D is unresolved. Trimming removed 2 bases from V and 1 base from J, with 8 bases in between. CDR3 length equals 14 residues. Germline V gene lookup returns CDR1 ENHRY and CDR2 SYGVKD. The CDR3 region is CAISEGSGNTEAFF. The CDR3 DNA reads TGTGCCATCAGTGAGGGCAGTGGGAACACTGAAGCTTTCTTT.

The chain couples TRBV27 to TRBJ2-3; no clear D gene. The CDR3 runs 11 residues. Trimming took off 6 bases at V and 6 bases at J, with 7 bases between the two ends. The germline V gene encodes CDR1 MNHEY and CDR2 SMNVEV (reference sequence). The CDR3 reads CASRLQDTQYF. In DNA, the CDR3 is TGTGCCAGCAGGCTACAGGATACGCAGTATTTT.